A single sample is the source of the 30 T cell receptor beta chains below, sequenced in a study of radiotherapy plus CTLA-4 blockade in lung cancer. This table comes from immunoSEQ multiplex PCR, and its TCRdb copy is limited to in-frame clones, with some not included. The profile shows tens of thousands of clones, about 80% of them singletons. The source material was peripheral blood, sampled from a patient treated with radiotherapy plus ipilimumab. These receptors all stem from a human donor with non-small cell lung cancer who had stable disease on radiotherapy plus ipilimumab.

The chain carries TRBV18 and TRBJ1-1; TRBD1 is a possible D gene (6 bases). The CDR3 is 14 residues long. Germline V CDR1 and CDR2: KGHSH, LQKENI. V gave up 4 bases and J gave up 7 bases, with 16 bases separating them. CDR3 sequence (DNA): TGTGCCAGCTCACAGGACAGCCGAAGCCGTGAAGCTTTCTTT. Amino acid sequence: CASSQDSRSREAFF.

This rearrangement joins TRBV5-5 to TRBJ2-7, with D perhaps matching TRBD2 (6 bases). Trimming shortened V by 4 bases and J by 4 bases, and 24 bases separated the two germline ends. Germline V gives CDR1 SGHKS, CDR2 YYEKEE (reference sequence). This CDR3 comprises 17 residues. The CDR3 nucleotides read TGTGCCAGCAGCAAGGGAGGTAAGAGGGAGCGGCTTTACGAGCAGTACTTC. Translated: CASSKGGKRERLYEQYF.

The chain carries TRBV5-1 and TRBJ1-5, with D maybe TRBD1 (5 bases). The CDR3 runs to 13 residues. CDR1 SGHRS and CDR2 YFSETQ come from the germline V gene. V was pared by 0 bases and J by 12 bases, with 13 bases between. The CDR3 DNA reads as TGCGCCAGCAGCTTGGGAGTGGAGGGGTTCCAGCATTTT. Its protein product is CASSLGVEGFQHF.

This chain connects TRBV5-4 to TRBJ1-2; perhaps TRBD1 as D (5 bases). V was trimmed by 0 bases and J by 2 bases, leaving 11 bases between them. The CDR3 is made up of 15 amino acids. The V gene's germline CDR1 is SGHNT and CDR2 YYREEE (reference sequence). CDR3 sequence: CASSLVGRVNYGYTF. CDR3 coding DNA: TGTGCCAGCAGCTTGGTCGGCAGGGTCAACTATGGCTACACCTTC.

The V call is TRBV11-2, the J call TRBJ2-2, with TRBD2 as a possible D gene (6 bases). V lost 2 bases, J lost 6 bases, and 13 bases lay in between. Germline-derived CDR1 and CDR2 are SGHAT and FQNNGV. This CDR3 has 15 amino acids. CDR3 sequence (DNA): TGTGCCAGCAGCTTAAGGAGGGGCCGGGCCGGGGAGCTGTTTTTT. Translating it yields CASSLRRGRAGELFF.

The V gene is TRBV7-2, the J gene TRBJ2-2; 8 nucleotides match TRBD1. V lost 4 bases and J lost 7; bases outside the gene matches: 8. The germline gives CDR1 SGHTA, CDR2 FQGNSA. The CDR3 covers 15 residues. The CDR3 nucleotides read TGTGCCAGCAGCTCTAGGACAGGGACCCGCGGGGAGCTGTTTTTT. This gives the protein CASSSRTGTRGELFF. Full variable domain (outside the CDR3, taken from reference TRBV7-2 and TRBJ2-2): GAGVSQSPSNKVTEKGKDVELRCDPISGHTALYWYRQSLGQGLEFLIYFQGNSAPDKSGLPSDRFSAERTGGSVSTLTIQRTQQEDSAVYLCASSSRTGTRGELFFGEGSRLTVL.

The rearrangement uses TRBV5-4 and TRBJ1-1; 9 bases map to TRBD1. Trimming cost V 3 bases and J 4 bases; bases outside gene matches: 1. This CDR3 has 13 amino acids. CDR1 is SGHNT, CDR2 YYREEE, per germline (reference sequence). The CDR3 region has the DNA TGTGCCAGCAGCTCACAGGGGGCCACTGAAGCTTTCTTT. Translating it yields CASSSQGATEAFF. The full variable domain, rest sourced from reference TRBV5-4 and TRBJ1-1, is ETGVTQSPTHLIKTRGQQVTLRCSSQSGHNTVSWYQQALGQGPQFIFQYYREEENGRGNFPPRFSGLQFPNYSSELNVNALELDDSALYLCASSSQGATEAFFGQGTRLTVV.

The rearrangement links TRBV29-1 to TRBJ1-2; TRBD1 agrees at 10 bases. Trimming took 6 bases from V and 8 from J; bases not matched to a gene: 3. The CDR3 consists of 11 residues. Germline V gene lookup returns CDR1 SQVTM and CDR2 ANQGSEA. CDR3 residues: CSVRTGGGYTF. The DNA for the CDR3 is TGCAGCGTCCGGACAGGGGGAGGCTACACCTTC.

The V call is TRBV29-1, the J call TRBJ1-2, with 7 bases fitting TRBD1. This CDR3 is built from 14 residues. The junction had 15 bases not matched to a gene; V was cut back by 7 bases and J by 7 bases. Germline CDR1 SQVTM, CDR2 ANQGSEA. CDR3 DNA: TGCAGCGGGGGAAGTCTCGGACAGGCGGGTGGCTACACCTTC. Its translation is CSGGSLGQAGGYTF.

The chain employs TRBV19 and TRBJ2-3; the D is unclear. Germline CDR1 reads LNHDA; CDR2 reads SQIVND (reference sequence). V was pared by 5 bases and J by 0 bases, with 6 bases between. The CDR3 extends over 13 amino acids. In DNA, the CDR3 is TGTGCCAGTAGTGCCATGAGCACAGATACGCAGTATTTT. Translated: CASSAMSTDTQYF.

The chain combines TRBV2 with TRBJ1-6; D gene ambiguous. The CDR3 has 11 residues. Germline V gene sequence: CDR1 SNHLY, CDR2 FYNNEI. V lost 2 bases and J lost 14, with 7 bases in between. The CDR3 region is CASSESVALHF. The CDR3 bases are TGTGCCAGCAGTGAATCCGTGGCCCTCCACTTT.

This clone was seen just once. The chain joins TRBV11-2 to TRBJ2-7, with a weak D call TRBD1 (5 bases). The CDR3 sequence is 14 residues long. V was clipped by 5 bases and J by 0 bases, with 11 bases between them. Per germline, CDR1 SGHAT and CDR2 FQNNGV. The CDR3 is CASSLLRGSYEQYF. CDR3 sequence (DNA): TGTGCCAGCAGCCTGCTTAGGGGCTCCTACGAGCAGTACTTC.

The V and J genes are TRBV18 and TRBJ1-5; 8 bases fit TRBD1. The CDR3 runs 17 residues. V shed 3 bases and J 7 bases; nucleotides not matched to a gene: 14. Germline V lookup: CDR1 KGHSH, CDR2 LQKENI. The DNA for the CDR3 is TGTGCCAGCTCACCGACCCCCCCAGGACAGGGCGGGCAGCCCCAGCATTTT. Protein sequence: CASSPTPPGQGGQPQHF.

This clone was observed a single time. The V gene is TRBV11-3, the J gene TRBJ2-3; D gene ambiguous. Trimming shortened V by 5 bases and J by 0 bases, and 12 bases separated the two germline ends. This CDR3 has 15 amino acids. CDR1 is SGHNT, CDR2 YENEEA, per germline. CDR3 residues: CASSPGGGSTDTQYF. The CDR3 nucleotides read TGTGCCAGCAGCCCAGGTGGTGGCAGCACAGATACGCAGTATTTT.

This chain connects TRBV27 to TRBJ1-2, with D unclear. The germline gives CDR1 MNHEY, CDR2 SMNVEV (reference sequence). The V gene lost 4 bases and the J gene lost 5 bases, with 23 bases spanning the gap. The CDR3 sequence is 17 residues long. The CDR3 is CASSSTRPPLLGYGYTF. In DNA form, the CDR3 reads TGTGCCAGCAGTTCCACCCGACCACCCCTACTTGGATATGGCTACACCTTC.

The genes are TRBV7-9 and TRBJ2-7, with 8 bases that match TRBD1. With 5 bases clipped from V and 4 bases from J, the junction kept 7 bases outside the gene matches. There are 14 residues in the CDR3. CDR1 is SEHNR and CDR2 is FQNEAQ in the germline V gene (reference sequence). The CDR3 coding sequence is TGTGCCAGCAGCGAGACAGGGGAATTTTACGAGCAGTACTTC. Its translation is CASSETGEFYEQYF.

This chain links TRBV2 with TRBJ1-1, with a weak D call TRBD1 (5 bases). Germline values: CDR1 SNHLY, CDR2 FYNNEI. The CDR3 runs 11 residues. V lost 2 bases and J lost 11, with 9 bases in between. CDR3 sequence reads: CASSETWDAFF. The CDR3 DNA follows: TGTGCCAGCAGTGAAACATGGGACGCTTTCTTT.

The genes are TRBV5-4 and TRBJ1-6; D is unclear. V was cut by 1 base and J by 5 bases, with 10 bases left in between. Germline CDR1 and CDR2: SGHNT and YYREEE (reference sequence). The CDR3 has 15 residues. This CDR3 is CASSLSAENNSPLHF. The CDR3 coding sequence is TGTGCCAGCAGCTTGTCAGCAGAAAATAATTCACCCCTCCACTTT.

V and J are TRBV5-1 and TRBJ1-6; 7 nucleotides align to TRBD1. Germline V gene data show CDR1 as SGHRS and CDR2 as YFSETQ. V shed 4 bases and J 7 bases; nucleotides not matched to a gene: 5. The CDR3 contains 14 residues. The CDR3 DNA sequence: TGCGCCAGCAGCGCGGGACAGAAGAATTCACCCCTCCACTTT. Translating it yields CASSAGQKNSPLHF.

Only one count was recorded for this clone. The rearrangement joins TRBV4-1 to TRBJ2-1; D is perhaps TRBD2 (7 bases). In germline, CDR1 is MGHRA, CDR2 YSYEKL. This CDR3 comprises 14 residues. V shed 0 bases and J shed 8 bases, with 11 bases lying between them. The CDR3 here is CASSQEGGGDEQFF. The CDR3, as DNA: TGCGCCAGCAGCCAAGAGGGGGGGGGCGATGAGCAGTTCTTC.

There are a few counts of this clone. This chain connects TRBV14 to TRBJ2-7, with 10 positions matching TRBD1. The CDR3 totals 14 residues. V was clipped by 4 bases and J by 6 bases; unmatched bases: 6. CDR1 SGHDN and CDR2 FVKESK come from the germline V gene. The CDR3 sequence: CASSRYRDRGEQYF. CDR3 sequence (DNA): TGTGCCAGCAGCCGATACCGGGACAGGGGCGAGCAGTACTTC.

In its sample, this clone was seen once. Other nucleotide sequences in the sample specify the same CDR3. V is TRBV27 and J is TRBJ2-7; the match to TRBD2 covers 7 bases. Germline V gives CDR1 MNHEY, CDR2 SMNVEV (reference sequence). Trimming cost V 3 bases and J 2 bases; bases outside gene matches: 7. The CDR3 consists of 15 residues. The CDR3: CASSLSRDYPYEQYF. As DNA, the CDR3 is TGTGCCAGCAGTTTGTCCCGGGACTACCCCTACGAGCAGTACTTC.

CDR3 region: CARSQHRGASGDKEQYF. The CDR3, as DNA: TGTGCCAGGTCCCAACATCGGGGGGCTAGCGGCGACAAGGAGCAGTACTTC. The V and J genes are TRBV19 and TRBJ2-7, with TRBD2 as a possible D gene (7 bases). The V end lost 9 bases, the J end lost 7 bases, and 31 bases lay between the germline ends. CDR3 length: 17 amino acids. Germline CDR1 and CDR2: LNHDA and SQIVND (reference sequence).

CDR3 amino acids: CASSLGDRGYDEQFF. The CDR3 nucleotides are TGCGCCAGCAGCTTGGGGGACAGGGGTTACGATGAGCAGTTCTTC. The J gene is TRBJ2-1, the V gene TRBV5-1, with 10 bases fitting TRBD1. Germline values: CDR1 SGHRS, CDR2 YFSETQ. This CDR3 comprises 15 residues. J was trimmed by 8 bases and V by 0 bases; bases with no gene match: 5.

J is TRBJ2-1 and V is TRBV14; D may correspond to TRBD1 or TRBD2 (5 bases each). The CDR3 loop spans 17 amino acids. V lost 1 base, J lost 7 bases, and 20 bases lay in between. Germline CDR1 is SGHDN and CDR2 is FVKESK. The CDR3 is CASSQGAGGGVRNEQFF. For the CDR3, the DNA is TGTGCCAGCAGCCAAGGGGCTGGTGGGGGAGTAAGGAATGAGCAGTTCTTC.

The CDR3 nucleotides are TGTGCCAGCAGTTTAACACGAAGGACTGAAGCTTTCTTT. Residues: CASSLTRRTEAFF. This rearrangement joins TRBV27 to TRBJ1-1; D is ambiguous. Trimming stripped 2 bases from V and 5 bases from J, with 9 bases between. Germline V gene lookup returns CDR1 MNHEY and CDR2 SMNVEV (reference sequence). The CDR3 covers 13 residues.

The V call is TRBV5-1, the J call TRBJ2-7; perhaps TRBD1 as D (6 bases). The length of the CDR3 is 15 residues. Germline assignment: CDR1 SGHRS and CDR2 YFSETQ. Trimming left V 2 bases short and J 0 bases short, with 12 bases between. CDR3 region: CASSLRDTNSYEQYF. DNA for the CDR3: TGCGCCAGCAGCTTACGGGACACCAACTCCTACGAGCAGTACTTC.

The CDR3 is CASSLGQGFEQYF. The CDR3 DNA sequence: TGTGCCAGCAGCCTCGGACAGGGCTTCGAGCAGTACTTC. The V call is TRBV7-3, the J call TRBJ2-7, with 8 bases that match TRBD1. The CDR3 extends over 13 amino acids. In germline, CDR1 is SGHTA, CDR2 FQGTGA. Unmatched junction bases numbered 6, after V lost 5 bases and J lost 6 bases.

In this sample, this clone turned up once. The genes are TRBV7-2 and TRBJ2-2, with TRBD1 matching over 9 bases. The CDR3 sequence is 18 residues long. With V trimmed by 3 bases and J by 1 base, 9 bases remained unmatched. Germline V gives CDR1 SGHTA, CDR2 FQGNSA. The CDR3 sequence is CASSFLVTGQGNTGELFF. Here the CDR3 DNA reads TGTGCCAGCAGCTTCCTAGTGACGGGACAGGGGAACACCGGGGAGCTGTTTTTT.

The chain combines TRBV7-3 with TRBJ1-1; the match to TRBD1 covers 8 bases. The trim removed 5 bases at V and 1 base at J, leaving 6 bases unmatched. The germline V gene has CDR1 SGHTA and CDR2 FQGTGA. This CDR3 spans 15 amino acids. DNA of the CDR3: TGTGCCAGCAGCGTCTCAGGGGGCGCGAACACTGAAGCTTTCTTT. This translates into CASSVSGGANTEAFF.